This TCR beta chain originates from a study of identical twins. TCRdb processed the 5' RACE reads anew with MiXCR; each CDR3 protein has one entry. The data hold about 530,000 distinct CDR3 sequences, with 20% to 25% observed a single time. As concerns this clonotype: The antigen is unknown.

Study conclusions and caveats: Conclusions came from cross-sectional statistical analysis, not from following the same donors.

This same sample was also taken into another study, of yellow fever vaccine responses in identical twins.

This TCR was sampled from a woman aged 18-30 years in good health. Input material: CD4+ T cells sorted from blood.

DNA for the CDR3: TGTGCCAGCAGAGCGCAGCCGAACACCGGGGAGCTGTTTTTT. It yields the protein CASRAQPNTGELFF. This sequence joins TRBV7-9 and TRBJ2-2; D not certain. From germline, CDR1 is SEHNR and CDR2 FQNEAQ (reference sequence). V was shortened by 6 bases and J by 0 bases, with 8 bases between the two germline ends. The CDR3 consists of 14 residues. Full variable domain (missing parts from reference TRBV7-9 and TRBJ2-2): DTGVSQNPRHKITKRGQNVTFRCDPISEHNRLYWYRQTLGQGPEFLTYFQNEAQLEKSRLLSDRFSAERPKGSFSTLEIQRTEQGDSAMYLCASRAQPNTGELFFGEGSRLTVL.